A selection of T cell receptor beta chains follows, all from one sample in a study of blood T cell repertoires in COVID-19. TCRdb's table, derived via immunoSEQ multiplex PCR, lists solely in-frame clones and lacks some. The sample contains about 160,000 clones, about 85% of which appear only once. Sequenced: peripheral blood. The receptors come from a woman in her fifties or sixties with COVID-19, enrolled during active disease. Both conserved end residues are part of each CDR3. The D gene is left open where the match is weak. The size field is filled for only some rows; it gives once, few, many or a size class.

cdr3_length: 15; d_call: TRBD1; j_call: TRBJ1-3; v_call: TRBV3-1/TRBV3-2; clone_size: .; cdr3_aa: CASSGGQDDGNTIYF; cdr3_nt: TGTGCCAGCAGCGGCGGACAGGATGATGGAAACACCATATATTTT
cdr3_length: 15; d_call: TRBD2; j_call: TRBJ2-7; v_call: TRBV28; clone_size: many; cdr3_aa: CASSSLSGALYEQYF; cdr3_nt: TGTGCCAGCAGTTCACTTAGCGGGGCTCTTTACGAGCAGTACTTC
cdr3_length: 13; d_call: .; j_call: TRBJ2-7; v_call: TRBV5-6; clone_size: .; cdr3_aa: CASSPGRFYEQYF; cdr3_nt: TGTGCCAGCAGCCCCGGGAGATTCTACGAGCAGTACTTC
cdr3_length: 13; d_call: .; j_call: TRBJ2-2; v_call: TRBV7-3; clone_size: .; cdr3_aa: CASSLRSTGELFF; cdr3_nt: TGTGCCAGCAGCTTACGGAGCACCGGGGAGCTGTTTTTT
cdr3_length: 15; d_call: TRBD1; j_call: TRBJ1-3; v_call: TRBV6-5; clone_size: .; cdr3_aa: CASRPRQGQGNTIYF; cdr3_nt: TGTGCCAGCAGACCCAGACAGGGGCAAGGAAACACCATATATTTT
cdr3_length: 14; d_call: TRBD1; j_call: TRBJ1-6; v_call: TRBV7-9; clone_size: once; cdr3_aa: CASSLAGGDSPLHF; cdr3_nt: TGTGCCAGCAGCTTAGCAGGGGGCGATTCACCCCTCCACTTT
cdr3_length: 17; d_call: .; j_call: TRBJ1-4; v_call: TRBV28; clone_size: .; cdr3_aa: CASSPHSGLPSNEKLFF; cdr3_nt: TGTGCCAGCAGTCCCCATTCAGGGCTTCCTTCTAATGAAAAACTGTTTTTT
cdr3_length: 13; d_call: .; j_call: TRBJ1-1; v_call: TRBV25-1; clone_size: .; cdr3_aa: CASRGQGHTEAFF; cdr3_nt: TGTGCCAGCAGGGGGCAGGGGCACACTGAAGCTTTCTTT
cdr3_length: 14; d_call: .; j_call: TRBJ1-6; v_call: TRBV6-5; clone_size: few; cdr3_aa: CASSWGRDTSPLHF; cdr3_nt: TGTGCCAGCAGTTGGGGCAGGGATACTTCACCCCTCCACTTT
cdr3_length: 16; d_call: TRBD2; j_call: TRBJ2-5; v_call: TRBV3-1/TRBV3-2; clone_size: .; cdr3_aa: CASSQGIAGGEETQYF; cdr3_nt: TGTGCCAGCAGCCAAGGGATAGCGGGGGGGGAAGAGACCCAGTACTTC
cdr3_length: 14; d_call: .; j_call: TRBJ1-2; v_call: TRBV11-2; clone_size: .; cdr3_aa: CASSLARQGYGYTF; cdr3_nt: TGTGCCAGCAGCTTAGCACGGCAGGGCTATGGCTACACCTTC
cdr3_length: 14; d_call: .; j_call: TRBJ1-5; v_call: TRBV7-2; clone_size: .; cdr3_aa: CASSSYGVHQPQHF; cdr3_nt: TGTGCCAGCAGCTCCTACGGGGTTCATCAGCCCCAGCATTTT
cdr3_length: 16; d_call: TRBD1; j_call: TRBJ1-4; v_call: TRBV11-3; clone_size: .; cdr3_aa: CASSPQGTATNEKLFF; cdr3_nt: TGTGCCAGCAGCCCTCAGGGGACAGCAACTAATGAAAAACTGTTTTTT
cdr3_length: 15; d_call: TRBD1; j_call: TRBJ1-2; v_call: TRBV11-2; clone_size: .; cdr3_aa: CASSLRGQGTYGYTF; cdr3_nt: TGTGCCAGCAGCCTCAGGGGACAGGGGACCTATGGCTACACCTTC
cdr3_length: 12; d_call: .; j_call: TRBJ1-1; v_call: TRBV28; clone_size: .; cdr3_aa: CASHRADTEAFF; cdr3_nt: TGTGCCAGCCACAGGGCGGACACTGAAGCTTTCTTT
cdr3_length: 14; d_call: TRBD1; j_call: TRBJ2-7; v_call: TRBV2; clone_size: .; cdr3_aa: CASRGQGASYEQYF; cdr3_nt: TGTGCCAGCAGGGGACAGGGGGCCTCCTACGAGCAGTACTTC
cdr3_length: 15; d_call: .; j_call: TRBJ2-5; v_call: TRBV5-6; clone_size: .; cdr3_aa: CASSLGQQGRETQYF; cdr3_nt: TGTGCCAGCAGCTTGGGGCAGCAGGGTCGAGAGACCCAGTACTTC
cdr3_length: 16; d_call: .; j_call: TRBJ2-2; v_call: TRBV4-1; clone_size: .; cdr3_aa: CASSQASPFNTGELFF; cdr3_nt: TGCGCCAGCAGCCAAGCCTCCCCCTTCAACACCGGGGAGCTGTTTTTT
cdr3_length: 22; d_call: TRBD2; j_call: TRBJ2-1; v_call: TRBV3-1/TRBV3-2; clone_size: few; cdr3_aa: CASSQDLGQGVRTSGRSNEQFF; cdr3_nt: TGTGCCAGCAGCCAAGATTTGGGACAGGGAGTAAGGACTAGCGGGCGTTCGAATGAGCAGTTCTTC
cdr3_length: 13; d_call: TRBD1; j_call: TRBJ2-5; v_call: TRBV12-3/TRBV12-4; clone_size: .; cdr3_aa: CASSGTGKETQYF; cdr3_nt: TGTGCCAGCAGCGGGACAGGGAAAGAGACCCAGTACTTC
cdr3_length: 14; d_call: TRBD2; j_call: TRBJ2-5; v_call: TRBV7-3; clone_size: .; cdr3_aa: CASSLSPGGETQYF; cdr3_nt: TGTGCCAGCAGCTTAAGTCCCGGGGGGGAGACCCAGTACTTC
cdr3_length: 14; d_call: .; j_call: TRBJ1-2; v_call: TRBV30; clone_size: .; cdr3_aa: CAWSGPGGNYGYTF; cdr3_nt: TGTGCCTGGAGCGGGCCCGGGGGGAACTATGGCTACACCTTC
cdr3_length: 14; d_call: TRBD1; j_call: TRBJ2-7; v_call: TRBV6-1; clone_size: .; cdr3_aa: CASSETGQGDEQYF; cdr3_nt: TGTGCCAGCAGTGAAACCGGACAGGGTGACGAGCAGTACTTC
cdr3_length: 14; d_call: .; j_call: TRBJ1-1; v_call: TRBV19; clone_size: .; cdr3_aa: CASSTGVGWTEAFF; cdr3_nt: TGTGCCAGTAGTACGGGGGTTGGGTGGACTGAAGCTTTCTTT
cdr3_length: 15; d_call: .; j_call: TRBJ1-1; v_call: TRBV18; clone_size: few; cdr3_aa: CASSPLGQLNTEAFF; cdr3_nt: TGTGCCAGCTCACCATTAGGACAATTGAACACTGAAGCTTTCTTT
cdr3_length: 14; d_call: TRBD1; j_call: TRBJ2-1; v_call: TRBV6-6; clone_size: .; cdr3_aa: CASSYREGADEQFF; cdr3_nt: TGTGCCAGCAGTTACCGTGAGGGGGCCGATGAGCAGTTCTTC
cdr3_length: 13; d_call: TRBD2; j_call: TRBJ2-7; v_call: TRBV6-5; clone_size: .; cdr3_aa: CASSSSGEYEQYF; cdr3_nt: TGTGCCAGCAGCAGCAGCGGGGAGTACGAGCAGTACTTC
cdr3_length: 16; d_call: TRBD2; j_call: TRBJ2-2; v_call: TRBV9; clone_size: .; cdr3_aa: CASSIRLAGATGELFF; cdr3_nt: TGTGCCAGCAGCATAAGACTAGCGGGAGCCACCGGGGAGCTGTTTTTT
cdr3_length: 15; d_call: TRBD1; j_call: TRBJ1-4; v_call: TRBV14; clone_size: .; cdr3_aa: CASSPRQGHNEKLFF; cdr3_nt: TGTGCCAGCAGCCCGAGACAGGGACATAATGAAAAACTGTTTTTT
cdr3_length: 16; d_call: TRBD1; j_call: TRBJ2-3; v_call: TRBV28; clone_size: .; cdr3_aa: CASSPGGALDRATQYF; cdr3_nt: TGTGCCAGCAGCCCAGGGGGCGCCCTGGACAGGGCTACGCAGTATTTT
cdr3_length: 16; d_call: .; j_call: TRBJ2-2; v_call: TRBV11-2; clone_size: .; cdr3_aa: CASSLGLGVRTGELFF; cdr3_nt: TGTGCCAGCAGCTTAGGGTTAGGGGTGCGCACCGGGGAGCTGTTTTTT
cdr3_length: 14; d_call: TRBD2; j_call: TRBJ2-5; v_call: TRBV14; clone_size: .; cdr3_aa: CASTWAGGQETQYF; cdr3_nt: TGTGCCAGCACTTGGGCGGGGGGTCAAGAGACCCAGTACTTC
cdr3_length: 16; d_call: .; j_call: TRBJ2-3; v_call: TRBV19; clone_size: .; cdr3_aa: CASSMHRTSRTDTQYF; cdr3_nt: TGTGCCAGTAGTATGCATCGGACAAGTCGCACAGATACGCAGTATTTT
cdr3_length: 16; d_call: .; j_call: TRBJ2-3; v_call: TRBV27; clone_size: .; cdr3_aa: CASSFAGYSSTDTQYF; cdr3_nt: TGTGCCAGCAGCTTCGCGGGGTATTCTAGCACAGATACGCAGTATTTT
cdr3_length: 15; d_call: .; j_call: TRBJ1-2; v_call: TRBV9; clone_size: .; cdr3_aa: CASSVDPGENYGYTF; cdr3_nt: TGTGCCAGCAGCGTAGATCCCGGAGAGAACTATGGCTACACCTTC
cdr3_length: 15; d_call: TRBD1; j_call: TRBJ1-4; v_call: TRBV18; clone_size: .; cdr3_aa: CASSPGDRGYEKLFF; cdr3_nt: TGTGCCAGCTCACCGGGTGACAGGGGGTATGAAAAACTGTTTTTT
cdr3_length: 15; d_call: TRBD2; j_call: TRBJ2-1; v_call: TRBV24-1; clone_size: .; cdr3_aa: CATSDPGTSGNEQFF; cdr3_nt: TGTGCCACCAGTGATCCCGGGACTAGCGGCAATGAGCAGTTCTTC
cdr3_length: 13; d_call: TRBD1; j_call: TRBJ1-2; v_call: TRBV29-1; clone_size: .; cdr3_aa: CSVGDRVEYGYTF; cdr3_nt: TGCAGCGTTGGGGACAGGGTAGAGTATGGCTACACCTTC
cdr3_length: 15; d_call: TRBD1; j_call: TRBJ2-2; v_call: TRBV6-5; clone_size: .; cdr3_aa: CASSYSLQGAGELFF; cdr3_nt: TGTGCCAGCAGTTACTCGTTACAGGGGGCCGGGGAGCTGTTTTTT
cdr3_length: 16; d_call: .; j_call: TRBJ2-6; v_call: TRBV4-1; clone_size: .; cdr3_aa: CASSQDRSSGANVLTF; cdr3_nt: TGCGCCAGCAGCCAAGACCGGTCCTCTGGGGCCAACGTCCTGACTTTC
cdr3_length: 18; d_call: .; j_call: TRBJ1-5; v_call: TRBV21-1; clone_size: .; cdr3_aa: CASSEKYGDRGPNQPQHF; cdr3_nt: TGTGCCAGCAGCGAAAAATACGGGGACAGGGGACCCAATCAGCCCCAGCATTTT
cdr3_length: 16; d_call: .; j_call: TRBJ2-2; v_call: TRBV9; clone_size: once; cdr3_aa: CASSPFRGANTGELFF; cdr3_nt: TGTGCCAGCAGTCCCTTTCGGGGAGCGAACACCGGGGAGCTGTTTTTT
cdr3_length: 11; d_call: .; j_call: TRBJ2-7; v_call: TRBV6-5; clone_size: .; cdr3_aa: CASSHLGEQYF; cdr3_nt: TGTGCCAGCAGTCACCTCGGCGAGCAGTACTTC
cdr3_length: 14; d_call: TRBD1; j_call: TRBJ2-7; v_call: TRBV10-1; clone_size: .; cdr3_aa: CASNSGTDPYEQYF; cdr3_nt: TGCGCCAGCAACTCCGGGACAGACCCCTACGAGCAGTACTTC
cdr3_length: 14; d_call: TRBD1; j_call: TRBJ2-7; v_call: TRBV3-1/TRBV3-2; clone_size: .; cdr3_aa: CASSHGQGAYEQYF; cdr3_nt: TGTGCCAGCAGCCACGGACAGGGGGCGTACGAGCAGTACTTC